This TCR beta chain is drawn from a study of T cells in Graves' hyperthyroidism and ophthalmopathy (dated by TCRdb to between 2019 and 2020). In terms of the full investigation: Peripheral blood was sampled at the time of initial diagnosis, prior to any treatment. TCR V-J signatures able to tell the groups apart were searched for in a discovery cohort of 100 patients, of whom over 40 had Graves' ophthalmopathy and 55 to 65 had stable Graves' hyperthyroidism. After sampling, hyperthyroidism patients received methimazole starting at 30 mg daily, and ophthalmopathy patients received high-dose intravenous methylprednisolone. According to the paper, TCR Vbeta CDR3 sequencing was carried out on some 130 peripheral blood samples, which came from approximately 41 ophthalmopathy, under 85 hyperthyroidism and about 17 progressor patients. In over five Graves' hyperthyroidism patients, the study also compared T-cell repertoires from thyroid tissue with T-cell repertoires from blood. Prospective prediction of ophthalmopathy was tested in an independent validation cohort consisting of about 20 hyperthyroidism patients and approximately 16 patients who later progressed to ophthalmopathy. For training and testing, the 100 or so patients in the discovery cohort were randomly divided in a 7:3 ratio. Study-level results and caveats: In validation, the model predicted progression to ophthalmopathy with just under 71% sensitivity and roughly 75% specificity, a median of 6.5 months before onset. A model built on a 13 V-J signature distinguished ophthalmopathy from stable hyperthyroidism, reaching around 88% sensitivity and around 81% specificity in cross-validation and 80%/75% in testing. Blood samples also contained most of the expanded thyroid clonotypes (frequency above 0.001), which suggests that blood repertoires may reflect thyroid immune responses. Sample size was not statistically predetermined, and investigators were not blinded to group allocation.

This clonotype was observed a handful of times. What this receptor recognizes is not known. Per-base qualities were not stored, and no clone one base away is much larger. In the ophthalmopathy patients, disease was moderately to severely active, with a Clinical Activity Score of 3 or more, a NOSPECS grade of 4 or more, and a duration of less than 3 months. Patients with uncontrolled infections, other autoimmune diseases, pregnancy or lactation were excluded. Diagnoses were based on clinical symptoms, serum thyroxine and TRAb, thyroid ultrasound and orbital computed tomography. Ficoll-Paque density gradient centrifugation was used to isolate PBMCs from approximately 10 ml of fresh peripheral blood. Total RNA was extracted with Trizol reagent, and quality was checked on an Agilent 2100 Bioanalyzer. Amplification of TCR beta CDR3 regions was carried out from RNA transcripts. The first round of RT-PCR for the TCR CDR3 was performed with the HTBI primer set and the Qiagen OneStep RT-PCR kit. A second multiplex PCR round built the libraries, followed by size selection and purification. Paired-end sequencing of the libraries was performed with 100 bp reads on an Illumina HiSeq2000. Per the authors' processing: SOAPnuke was used to process the raw data, throwing out any read that contained adapters or uncalled bases, had a mean Phred below 15, or lacked an exact constant-primer or identifier match. COPE v1.2.5 was used to merge high-quality paired reads, and clonotypes were defined as unique nucleotide sequences. Clonotypes were aligned to IMGT TRBV, TRBD and TRBJ reference segments using MiTCR v1.1. The analysis included only V-J combinations with a frequency above 0.0001, which together covered 99% to 99.2% of the repertoires. A TCS score was defined as the ratio of F50 (clonal expansion) to E x V (chaos), with BLOSUM62-based TCRdist applied between CDR3 peptides within each V-J. Welch's t-statistics and random forest reduced roughly 540 V-J features to about 12, which were used in a naive Bayes classifier (R e1071). TCRdb redid the processing of the public reads, applying fastp at Q25 and MiXCR, and retained in-frame beta chains. Merged by CDR3 protein, the rows form single entries marked with the most common genes and DNA. None of the V and J calls come from the authors' own analysis; TCRdb made them. The sample table shows over 450,000 distinct CDR3 sequences, and 17% are seen once. The leading ten clones occupy 15% to 20% of the sample.

V is shortened by 7 bases, J by 0 bases, and the region joining them spans 12 bases. Reading the germline V gene gives CDR1 KGHDR and CDR2 SFDVKD. Measured from the cysteine to the phenylalanine, the CDR3 is 15 residues long. Of the read, only the CDR3 DNA is kept; its 45 bases are in frame from base 1. This TCR was sampled from a woman aged 18-29 years with Graves' ophthalmopathy. Sequencing was performed on blood. The sequence joins TRBV24-1 to TRBJ1-5; the D gene identity is not certain. The bases are TGTGCCACCAGCGGGGATTCTTATAGCAATCAGCCCCAGCATTTT. The translation is CATSGDSYSNQPQHF.